The T cell receptor beta chain described here comes from a study of blood T cell repertoires in COVID-19. Study-level background: Sites across the United States, Italy and Spain contributed samples from acute and convalescent COVID-19.

The germline gives CDR1 SGHRS, CDR2 YFSETQ. V was cut by 0 bases and J by 1 base, with 10 bases left in between. The CDR3 loop spans 15 amino acids. In the original workflow: From reference gene primer amplification, estimates of nucleated cell counts were derived. The method was immunoSEQ multiplex PCR; TCRdb's version includes in-frame clones alone and lacks a portion of them. V, J and clone size reflect that table, while D and trimming were determined from the DNA. Of around 300,000 clones listed, 85% are singletons. Sequenced: peripheral blood. The TCR originated in a human donor in a cohort sampled during active COVID-19. The chain carries TRBV5-1 and TRBJ1-1; tentative D call: TRBD1 (6 bases). CDR3 loop: CASSLGGGTNTEAFF. CDR3 DNA: TGCGCCAGCAGCTTGGGTGGGGGCACGAACACTGAAGCTTTCTTT.